Below are 20 T cell receptor beta chains sequenced from a single sample in a study of T cells in tuberculosis. Generated by immunoSEQ multiplex PCR, the TCRdb table keeps only in-frame clones and is missing some. Among roughly 28,000 clones, around 89% were seen once, and the ten largest hold roughly 6%. The sequenced material came from PBMCs. Receptors were obtained from a donor aged 10-29 years with latent tuberculosis or without tuberculosis infection.

This rearrangement joins TRBV27 to TRBJ1-2; D remains ambiguous. The CDR3 has 13 residues. Trimming shortened V by 0 bases and J by 4 bases, and 6 bases separated the two germline ends. CDR1 is MNHEY, CDR2 SMNVEV, per germline (reference sequence). The CDR3 nucleotides are TGTGCCAGCAGTTTATCAGGCGGCTATGGCTACACCTTC. It yields the protein CASSLSGGYGYTF.

This clone was seen only a few times. The rearrangement uses TRBV10-3 and TRBJ1-1, with 11 bases identical to TRBD1. Looked up from germline, CDR1 is ENHRY and CDR2 is SYGVKD. The CDR3 covers 15 residues. The trim removed 5 bases at V and 5 bases at J, leaving 7 bases unmatched. CDR3 bases: TGTGCCATCAGTAATCCGGGACAGGGGGGTACTGAAGCTTTCTTT. This encodes CAISNPGQGGTEAFF.

The rearrangement links TRBV13 to TRBJ2-4, with TRBD2 identical over 7 bases. The length of the CDR3 is 18 residues. The V gene end was trimmed by 5 bases and the J gene end by 3 bases; junction bases not matched to a gene: 16. The germline gives CDR1 PRHDT, CDR2 FYEKMQ (reference sequence). This CDR3 reads CASSPPGGGGLLKNIQYF. Here the CDR3 DNA reads TGTGCCAGCAGCCCCCCCGGTGGGGGGGGACTTCTCAAAAACATTCAGTACTTC.

Only a few counts were recorded for this clone. The V gene is TRBV10-3, the J gene TRBJ1-6; 8 bases map to TRBD1. The CDR3 runs to 14 residues. Germline CDR1 ENHRY, CDR2 SYGVKD. Trimming cost V 2 bases and J 9 bases; bases outside gene matches: 3. As DNA, the CDR3 is TGTGCCATCAGTGAGAACAGGGGGGGTTCACCCCTCCACTTT. Translated: CAISENRGGSPLHF.

J is TRBJ1-3 and V is TRBV6-5; no clear D gene. Germline values: CDR1 MNHEY, CDR2 SVGAGI. The germline V and J ends were trimmed by 2 bases and 0 bases, with 8 bases remaining between them. The CDR3 consists of 15 residues. The CDR3 coding sequence is TGTGCCAGCAGTTACCAGTCCCCCTCTGGAAACACCATATATTTT. Protein: CASSYQSPSGNTIYF.

The chain has TRBV7-9 and TRBJ2-7; TRBD2 aligns across 13 bases. J gave up 0 bases and V 1 base, and 6 bases lay outside the gene matches. CDR1 and CDR2 from the germline V gene are SEHNR and FQNEAQ (reference sequence). The CDR3 contains 18 residues. This CDR3 reads CASSLGRGTSGVSYEQYF. The CDR3 region has the DNA TGTGCCAGCAGCTTAGGGCGGGGGACTAGCGGGGTCTCCTACGAGCAGTACTTC.

This clone came up a few times. This chain uses TRBV5-6 with TRBJ1-5, with a weak D call TRBD1 (5 bases). The CDR3 is 14 residues long. V lost 0 bases to trimming and J lost 8 bases, with 12 bases between them. In germline, CDR1 is SGHDT, CDR2 YYEEEE. The CDR3 coding sequence is TGTGCCAGCAGCTTGGTTTCAGGGTTGGAGCCCCAGCATTTT. The encoded protein is CASSLVSGLEPQHF.

This clone was detected a few times. The chain joins TRBV28 to TRBJ2-5, with D tentatively TRBD1 (6 bases). V lost 3 bases to trimming and J lost 5 bases, with 13 bases between them. This CDR3 contains 14 residues. Germline CDR1 and CDR2: MDHEN and SYDVKM. The CDR3 is CASSLQGPMETQYF. CDR3 coding DNA: TGTGCCAGCAGTTTGCAGGGGCCGATGGAGACCCAGTACTTC.

This chain connects TRBV7-9 to TRBJ1-2, with 7 bases aligning to TRBD1. Trimming at V came to 4 bases and at J to 8 bases, leaving 10 bases not matched to a gene. CDR1 and CDR2 from the germline V gene are SEHNR and FQNEAQ (reference sequence). The CDR3 consists of 14 residues. CDR3 sequence: CASSSGQVNGGYTF. DNA for the CDR3: TGTGCCAGCAGCTCTGGACAGGTCAACGGGGGCTACACCTTC.

This sequence joins TRBV5-8 and TRBJ1-5; TRBD1 is a possible D gene (6 bases). Germline V gene lookup returns CDR1 SGHTS and CDR2 YDEGEE. CDR3 length: 15 residues. Trimming stripped 1 base from V and 0 bases from J, with 8 bases between. CDR3: CASSLYRDSNQPQHF. The CDR3 nucleotides read TGTGCCAGCAGCTTGTACAGGGATAGCAATCAGCCCCAGCATTTT.

V and J are TRBV19 and TRBJ1-1; D is undetermined. CDR3 length: 14 residues. Germline assignment: CDR1 LNHDA and CDR2 SQIVND (reference sequence). Trimming left V 2 bases short and J 5 bases short, with 12 bases between. CDR3 nucleotide sequence: TGTGCCAGTAGTATAAGGCGGAGGGATACTGAAGCTTTCTTT. This sequence encodes CASSIRRRDTEAFF.

The rearrangement joins TRBV12-5 to TRBJ2-5; possibly TRBD1 for D (6 bases). This CDR3 comprises 16 residues. Trimming pared 0 bases from V and 2 bases from J, leaving 13 bases between. The germline CDR1 and CDR2 sequences are LGHNT and FRNRAP. CDR3 nucleotides: TGTGCTAGTGGTTTGGTACTCAGGGGACCTCAAGAGACCCAGTACTTC. Translation: CASGLVLRGPQETQYF.

V is TRBV5-1 and J is TRBJ2-5; weak D call: TRBD2 (6 bases). The CDR3 totals 14 residues. Germline V gives CDR1 SGHRS, CDR2 YFSETQ. V dropped 4 bases and J dropped 1 base, with 11 bases sitting between them. The chain's CDR3 is CASSPGTAQETQYF. The CDR3 DNA follows: TGCGCCAGCAGCCCTGGGACTGCCCAAGAGACCCAGTACTTC.

The V call is TRBV19, the J call TRBJ2-7; 8 bases line up with TRBD2. The germline CDR1 and CDR2 sequences are LNHDA and SQIVND (reference sequence). CDR3 length: 16 residues. V lost 7 bases, J lost 0 bases, and 11 bases stayed unmatched. Here the CDR3 reads CASTPRAAGVSYEQYF. CDR3 sequence (DNA): TGTGCCAGTACGCCTCGGGCAGCGGGGGTCTCCTACGAGCAGTACTTC.

The V call is TRBV5-8, the J call TRBJ1-3, with D unresolved. Trimming removed 0 bases from V and 1 base from J, with 5 bases in between. CDR3 length: 14 residues. CDR1 and CDR2 (germline): SGHTS, YDEGEE. Here the CDR3 DNA reads TGTGCCAGCAGCTTGGACTTGTCTGGAAACACCATATATTTT. Protein: CASSLDLSGNTIYF.

The chain has TRBV7-2 and TRBJ1-5; D ambiguous. Trimming stripped 1 base from V and 0 bases from J, with 7 bases between. The CDR3 has 15 amino acids. Germline CDR1 SGHTA, CDR2 FQGNSA. As DNA, the CDR3 is TGTGCCAGCAGCTTAGGGAGTTATAGCAATCAGCCCCAGCATTTT. Its translation: CASSLGSYSNQPQHF.

The CDR3 region is CASSQTGGFNQPQHF. CDR3 DNA: TGTGCCAGCAGCCAAACAGGGGGCTTCAATCAGCCCCAGCATTTT. The chain joins TRBV28 to TRBJ1-5, with TRBD1 identical over 9 bases. Germline assignment: CDR1 MDHEN and CDR2 SYDVKM. The junction had 6 bases not matched to a gene; V was cut back by 6 bases and J by 3 bases. This CDR3 is 15 amino acids long. The full variable domain, in which reference TRBV28 and TRBJ1-5 provide the parts outside the CDR3, is DVKVTQSSRYLVKRTGEKVFLECVQDMDHENMFWYRQDPGLGLRLIYFSYDVKMKEKGDIPEGYSVSREKKERFSLILESASTNQTSMYLCASSQTGGFNQPQHFGDGTRLSIL.

The chain couples TRBV5-4 to TRBJ2-5; unclear D gene. Germline V lookup: CDR1 SGHNT, CDR2 YYREEE (reference sequence). Trimming removed 0 bases from V and 5 bases from J, with 11 bases in between. The CDR3 has 14 residues. CDR3 coding DNA: TGTGCCAGCAGCTTGGAGGCCGCCGGGGAGACCCAGTACTTC. This sequence encodes CASSLEAAGETQYF.

The chain recombines TRBV2 with TRBJ1-4; D call uncertain. This CDR3 spans 12 amino acids. Per germline, CDR1 SNHLY and CDR2 FYNNEI. V was pared by 4 bases and J by 8 bases, with 8 bases between. The CDR3 DNA reads TGTGCCAGCAGTGCAAGCTGGGAAAAACTGTTTTTT. It yields the protein CASSASWEKLFF. Based on the CDR3 plus reference TRBV2 and TRBJ1-4, the full variable domain is EPEVTQTPSHQVTQMGQEVILRCVPISNHLYFYWYRQILGQKVEFLVSFYNNEISEKSEIFDDQFSVERPDGSNFTLKIRSTKLEDSAMYFCASSASWEKLFFGSGTQLSVL.

The rearrangement uses TRBV28 and TRBJ1-2; tentative D call: TRBD1 (5 bases). This CDR3 comprises 13 residues. Germline CDR1 and CDR2: MDHEN and SYDVKM. Trimming cost V 2 bases and J 7 bases, with 11 bases left between them. Written as DNA, the CDR3 is TGTGCCAGCAGTTTAATTAGGGGCGGTGGCTACACCTTC. The encoded protein is CASSLIRGGGYTF.